This note documents a single T cell receptor beta chain sequence. Its antigen is unidentified. PCR employed 60 Vbeta and 13 Jbeta primers. Authors' data handling: Later analysis identified tens of millions of unique TCR beta chains, approximately 11 million shared. The method was immunoSEQ multiplex PCR; TCRdb's version includes in-frame clones alone and lacks a portion of them. That table gives V, J and clone size, and the DNA gave D and trimming. This sample yields 150,000 to 200,000 clones, of which 81% are seen a single time; 1.3% belongs to the top ten. The record originates from a study of cytomegalovirus exposure and HLA in healthy donors. Study conclusions and caveats: An analysis was carried out at a later point. It showed that HLA-associated TCR beta chains were more clonally expanded than equally common non-associated chains. In a later analysis, HLA-C alleles had the fewest associated TCRs, DRB1 alleles the most. Researchers reported in a later analysis that a missense DCLRE1C variant was tied to TCR beta V- and J-gene trimming.

V was pared by 5 bases and J by 4 bases, with 9 bases of the junction left unmatched. This CDR3 contains 16 residues. Germline V gives CDR1 SGHAT, CDR2 FQNNGV. Sequencing was done on a sample of PBMCs. This sequence was found in a man aged 50 or older in good health and CMV-seropositive. The rearrangement links TRBV11-2 to TRBJ2-2, with TRBD1 matching over 8 bases. The CDR3 loop is CASSLSRQGITGELFF. The CDR3 region has the DNA TGTGCCAGCAGCCTAAGCCGACAGGGGATCACCGGGGAGCTGTTTTTT.